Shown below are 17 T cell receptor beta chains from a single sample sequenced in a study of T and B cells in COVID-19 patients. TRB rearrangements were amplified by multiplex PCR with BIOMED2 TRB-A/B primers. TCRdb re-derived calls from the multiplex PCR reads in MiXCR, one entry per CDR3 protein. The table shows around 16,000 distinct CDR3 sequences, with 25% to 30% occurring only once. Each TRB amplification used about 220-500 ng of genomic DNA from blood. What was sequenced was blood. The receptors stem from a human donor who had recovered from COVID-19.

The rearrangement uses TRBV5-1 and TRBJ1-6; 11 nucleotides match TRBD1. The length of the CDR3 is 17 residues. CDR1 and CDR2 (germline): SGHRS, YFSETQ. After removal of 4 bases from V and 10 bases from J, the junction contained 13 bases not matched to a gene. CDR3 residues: CASSGGQGAISGSPLHF. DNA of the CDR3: TGCGCCAGCAGCGGAGGACAGGGGGCGATTAGCGGGTCACCCCTCCACTTT. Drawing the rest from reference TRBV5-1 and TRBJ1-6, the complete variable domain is KAGVTQTPRYLIKTRGQQVTLSCSPISGHRSVSWYQQTPGQGLQFLFEYFSETQRNKGNFPGRFSGRQFSNSRSEMNVSTLELGDSALYLCASSGGQGAISGSPLHFGNGTRLTVT.

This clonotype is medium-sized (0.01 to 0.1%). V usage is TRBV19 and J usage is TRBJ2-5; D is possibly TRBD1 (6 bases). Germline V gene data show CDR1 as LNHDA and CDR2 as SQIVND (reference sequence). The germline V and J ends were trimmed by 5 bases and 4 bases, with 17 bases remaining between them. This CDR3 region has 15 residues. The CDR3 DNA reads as TGTGCCAGTAGTGTTAGACAGGCCCTCTCAGAGACCCAGTACTTC. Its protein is CASSVRQALSETQYF.

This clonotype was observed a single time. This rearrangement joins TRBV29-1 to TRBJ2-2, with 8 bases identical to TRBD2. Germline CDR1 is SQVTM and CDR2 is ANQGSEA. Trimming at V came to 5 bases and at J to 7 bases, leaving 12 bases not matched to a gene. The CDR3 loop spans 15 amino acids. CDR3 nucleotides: TGCAGCGTTACCGGGGGGGGGACAAGTGGCGGGGAGCTGTTTTTT. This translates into CSVTGGGTSGGELFF.

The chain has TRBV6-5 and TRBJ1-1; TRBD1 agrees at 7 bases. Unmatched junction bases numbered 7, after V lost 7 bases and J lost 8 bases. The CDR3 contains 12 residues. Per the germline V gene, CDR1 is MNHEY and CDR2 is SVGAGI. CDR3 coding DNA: TGTGCCAGCAAAACCAGACAGGGAGAAGCTTTCTTT. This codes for CASKTRQGEAFF.

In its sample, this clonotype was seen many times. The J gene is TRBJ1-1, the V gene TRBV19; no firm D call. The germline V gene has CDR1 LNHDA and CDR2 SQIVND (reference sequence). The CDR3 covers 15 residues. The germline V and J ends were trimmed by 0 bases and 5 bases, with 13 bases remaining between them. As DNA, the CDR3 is TGTGCCAGTAGTATAGAAACGATGCTTTCGACTGAAGCTTTCTTT. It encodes CASSIETMLSTEAFF. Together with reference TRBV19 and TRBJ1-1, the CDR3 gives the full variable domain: DGGITQSPKYLFRKEGQNVTLSCEQNLNHDAMYWYRQDPGQGLRLIYYSQIVNDFQKGDIAEGYSVSREKKESFPLTVTSAQKNPTAFYLCASSIETMLSTEAFFGQGTRLTVV.

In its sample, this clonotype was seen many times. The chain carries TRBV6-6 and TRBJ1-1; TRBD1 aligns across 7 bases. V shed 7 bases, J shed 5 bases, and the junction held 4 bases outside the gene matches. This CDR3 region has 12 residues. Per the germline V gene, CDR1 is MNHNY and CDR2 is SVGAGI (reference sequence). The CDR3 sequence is CASIDRETEAFF. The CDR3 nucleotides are TGTGCCAGCATCGACAGGGAGACTGAAGCTTTCTTT.

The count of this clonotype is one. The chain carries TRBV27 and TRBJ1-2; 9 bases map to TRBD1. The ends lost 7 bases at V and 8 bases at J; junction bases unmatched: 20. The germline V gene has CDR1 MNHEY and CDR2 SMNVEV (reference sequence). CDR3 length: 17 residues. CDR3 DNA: TGTGCCAGCACCACGCTGGGACAGGGCCCTCTTGGGGTGGGCTACACCTTC. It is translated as CASTTLGQGPLGVGYTF.

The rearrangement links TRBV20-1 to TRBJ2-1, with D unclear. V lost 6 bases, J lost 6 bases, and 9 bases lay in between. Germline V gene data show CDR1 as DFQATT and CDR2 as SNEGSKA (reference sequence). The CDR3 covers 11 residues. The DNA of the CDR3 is TGCAGTGCCGGCTCTCTCAATGAGCAGTTCTTC. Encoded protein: CSAGSLNEQFF.

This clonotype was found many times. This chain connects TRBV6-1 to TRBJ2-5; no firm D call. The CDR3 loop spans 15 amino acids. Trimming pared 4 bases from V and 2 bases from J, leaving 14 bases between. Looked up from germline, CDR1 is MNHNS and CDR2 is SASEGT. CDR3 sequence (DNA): TGTGCCAGCAGTGTGGTTACCGATCCACAAGAGACCCAGTACTTC. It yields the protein CASSVVTDPQETQYF.

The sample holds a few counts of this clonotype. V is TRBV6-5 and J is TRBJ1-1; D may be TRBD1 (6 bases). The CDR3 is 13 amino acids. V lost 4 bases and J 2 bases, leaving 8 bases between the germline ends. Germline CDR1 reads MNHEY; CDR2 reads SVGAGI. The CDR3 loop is CASSSQGNTEAFF. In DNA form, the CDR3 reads TGTGCCAGCAGTTCACAGGGAAACACTGAAGCTTTCTTT.

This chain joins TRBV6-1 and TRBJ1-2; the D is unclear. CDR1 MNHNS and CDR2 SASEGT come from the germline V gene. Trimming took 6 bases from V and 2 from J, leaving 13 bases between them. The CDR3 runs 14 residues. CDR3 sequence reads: CASRELRANYGYTF. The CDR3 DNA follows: TGTGCCAGCAGGGAACTCAGAGCAAACTATGGCTACACCTTC.

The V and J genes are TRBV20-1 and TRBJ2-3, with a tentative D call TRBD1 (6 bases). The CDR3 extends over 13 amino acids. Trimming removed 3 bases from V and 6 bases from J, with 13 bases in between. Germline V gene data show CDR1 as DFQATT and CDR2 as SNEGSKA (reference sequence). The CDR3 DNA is TGCAGTGCTAGGGAACAGGGAATGGATACGCAGTATTTT. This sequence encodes CSAREQGMDTQYF.

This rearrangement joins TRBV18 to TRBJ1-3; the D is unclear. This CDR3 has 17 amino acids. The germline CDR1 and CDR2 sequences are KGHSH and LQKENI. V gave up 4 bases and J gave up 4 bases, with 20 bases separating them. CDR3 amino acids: CASSLILNSLEGNTIYF. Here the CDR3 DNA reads TGTGCCAGCTCACTCATCCTAAACAGCCTGGAAGGAAACACCATATATTTT.

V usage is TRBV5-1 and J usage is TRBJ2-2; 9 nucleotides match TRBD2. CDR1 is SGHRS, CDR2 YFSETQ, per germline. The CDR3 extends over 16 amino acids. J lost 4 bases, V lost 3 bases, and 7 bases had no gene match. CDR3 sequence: CASSSSSGGTTGELFF. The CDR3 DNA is TGCGCCAGCAGCTCCTCCAGCGGGGGGACCACCGGGGAGCTGTTTTTT.

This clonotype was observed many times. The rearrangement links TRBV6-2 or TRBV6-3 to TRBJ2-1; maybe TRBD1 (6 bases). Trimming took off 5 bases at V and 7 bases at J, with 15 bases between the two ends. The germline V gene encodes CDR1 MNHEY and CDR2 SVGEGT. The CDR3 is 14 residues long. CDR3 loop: CASSQPQGSNEQFF. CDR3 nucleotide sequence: TGTGCCAGCAGTCAACCACAGGGATCGAATGAGCAGTTCTTC.

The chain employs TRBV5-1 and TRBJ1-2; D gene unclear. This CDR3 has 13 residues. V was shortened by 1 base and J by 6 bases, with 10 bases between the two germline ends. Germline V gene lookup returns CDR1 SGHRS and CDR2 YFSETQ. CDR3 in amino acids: CASSLTTTHGYTF. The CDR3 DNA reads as TGCGCCAGCAGCTTGACCACCACGCATGGCTACACCTTC.

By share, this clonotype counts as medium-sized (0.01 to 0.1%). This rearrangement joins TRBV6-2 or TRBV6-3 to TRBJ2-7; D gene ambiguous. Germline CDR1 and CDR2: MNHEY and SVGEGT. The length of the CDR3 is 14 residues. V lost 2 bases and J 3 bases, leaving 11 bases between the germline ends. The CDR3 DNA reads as TGTGCCAGCAGTTACGTTCCGGGTTTCTACGAGCAGTACTTC. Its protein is CASSYVPGFYEQYF.